The 8 T cell receptor beta chains reported below all come from one sample, sequenced in a study of control samples from healthy donors and cancer patients. TCRdb's table, derived via immunoSEQ multiplex PCR, lists solely in-frame clones and lacks some. The sample yields 150,000 to 200,000 clones, 94% seen once. Sequenced: blood. Receptors originate from a woman between 18 and 29 years old in good health.

This sequence joins TRBV19 and TRBJ2-2, with 8 bases lining up with TRBD1. Germline assignment: CDR1 LNHDA and CDR2 SQIVND (reference sequence). The CDR3 spans 14 residues. V shed 5 bases, J shed 7 bases, and the junction held 6 bases outside the gene matches. This CDR3 reads CASSPTGGYGELFF. The CDR3 nucleotides read TGTGCCAGTAGTCCTACAGGGGGTTACGGGGAGCTGTTTTTT.

V usage is TRBV6-5 and J usage is TRBJ1-4, with TRBD1 matching over 8 bases. CDR3 length: 16 amino acids. Trimming removed 4 bases from V and 1 base from J; junction bases left unmatched: 5. Germline V lookup: CDR1 MNHEY, CDR2 SVGAGI. This CDR3 is CASSLLGQGTNEKLFF. The CDR3 DNA reads as TGTGCCAGCAGTTTACTTGGACAGGGAACTAATGAAAAACTGTTTTTT.

The genes are TRBV6-5 and TRBJ1-6, with D maybe TRBD1 (6 bases). The CDR3 totals 16 residues. Germline CDR1 is MNHEY and CDR2 is SVGAGI. The V end lost 0 bases, the J end lost 4 bases, and 10 bases lay between the germline ends. In DNA, the CDR3 is TGTGCCAGCAGTTACTCCGGGACATTTTATAATTCACCCCTCCACTTT. This gives the protein CASSYSGTFYNSPLHF.

The table lists this clone with a count of one. The V call is TRBV4-2, the J call TRBJ2-1, with 7 bases identical to TRBD2. CDR3 length: 16 residues. After removal of 0 bases from V and 7 bases from J, the junction contained 9 bases not matched to a gene. Germline CDR1 and CDR2: LGHNA and YNFKEQ. For the CDR3, the DNA is TGTGCCAGCAGCCAAGATCCCGGGGAGGGTAAGAATGAGCAGTTCTTC. It codes for CASSQDPGEGKNEQFF.

The chain is built from TRBV2 and TRBJ1-6; the match to TRBD1 covers 7 bases. Germline lookup yields CDR1 SNHLY and CDR2 FYNNEI. V dropped 6 bases and J dropped 6; count of bases not matched to a gene: 8. The CDR3 runs to 15 residues. The CDR3 sequence: CASSRQGVFNSPLHF. In nucleotides, the CDR3 is TGTGCCAGCAGCAGACAGGGAGTATTTAATTCACCCCTCCACTTT. Complete variable domain (other parts from reference TRBV2 and TRBJ1-6): EPEVTQTPSHQVTQMGQEVILRCVPISNHLYFYWYRQILGQKVEFLVSFYNNEISEKSEIFDDQFSVERPDGSNFTLKIRSTKLEDSAMYFCASSRQGVFNSPLHFGNGTRLTVT.

V usage is TRBV28 and J usage is TRBJ1-3, with D possibly matching TRBD1 (6 bases). Between the trimmed V and J ends, which lost 3 bases and 7 bases, there was a span of 19 bases. CDR3 length equals 16 residues. Germline lookup yields CDR1 MDHEN and CDR2 SYDVKM. The CDR3 sequence: CASSLFIGQRANTIYF. CDR3 DNA sequence: TGTGCCAGCAGTTTGTTCATCGGACAGCGGGCGAACACCATATATTTT.

CDR3 sequence (DNA): TGCAGCGTTGGTGGGTTTAGGGACTACGAGCAGTACTTC. It translates to CSVGGFRDYEQYF. The chain recombines TRBV29-1 with TRBJ2-7, with unresolved D. Trimming took off 4 bases at V and 3 bases at J, with 13 bases between the two ends. In germline, CDR1 is SQVTM, CDR2 ANQGSEA. There are 13 residues in the CDR3.

This clone has only a few counts. This chain uses TRBV7-2 with TRBJ2-7; maybe TRBD2 (7 bases). This CDR3 is 16 amino acids long. The germline V gene encodes CDR1 SGHTA and CDR2 FQGNSA. The ends were cut back, 2 bases at V and 4 bases at J, with 18 bases in the middle. The CDR3 region is CASSLLGGGFLYEQYF. The CDR3 coding sequence is TGTGCCAGCAGCTTATTGGGCGGGGGCTTTCTATACGAGCAGTACTTC.